One sample yielded the 25 T cell receptor beta chains listed below, sequenced in a study of blood T cell repertoires in COVID-19. Repertoires were generated with immunoSEQ multiplex PCR, while TCRdb's copy carries only in-frame clones and drops some. The sample includes 150,000 to 200,000 clones, approximately 90% seen only once; the top ten take less than 3.5%. The sequenced material came from peripheral blood. The source of these receptors is a woman in her twenties or thirties with active or convalescent COVID-19.

The rearrangement links TRBV7-2 to TRBJ2-2; D possibly corresponds to TRBD2 (5 bases). The CDR3 spans 15 residues. CDR1 SGHTA and CDR2 FQGNSA come from the germline V gene. V was clipped by 1 base and J by 9 bases, with 15 bases between them. The CDR3 bases are TGTGCCAGCAGCTTAGAGGCGACTACCTTACGGGAGCTGTTTTTT. It codes for CASSLEATTLRELFF. Looking up the rest from reference TRBV7-2 and TRBJ2-2 gives the full variable domain: GAGVSQSPSNKVTEKGKDVELRCDPISGHTALYWYRQSLGQGLEFLIYFQGNSAPDKSGLPSDRFSAERTGGSVSTLTIQRTQQEDSAVYLCASSLEATTLRELFFGEGSRLTVL.

The V call is TRBV6-4, the J call TRBJ2-3, with D perhaps TRBD1 (6 bases). CDR1 and CDR2 from the germline V gene are MRHNA and SNTAGT. V was pared by 6 bases and J by 0 bases, with 13 bases between. The CDR3 is 15 amino acids. Written as DNA, the CDR3 is TGTGCCAGCAGCCCAACAGGGTTTAGCACAGATACGCAGTATTTT. Translated, it gives CASSPTGFSTDTQYF.

The chain links TRBV4-1 to TRBJ2-7; 7 bases line up with TRBD1. The CDR3 contains 17 residues. Germline CDR1 and CDR2: MGHRA and YSYEKL. Trimming cost V 1 base and J 4 bases; bases outside gene matches: 13. Here the CDR3 reads CASSQASTGYQEYEQYF. The DNA of the CDR3 is TGCGCCAGCAGCCAAGCCTCGACAGGGTATCAGGAGTACGAGCAGTACTTC.

The chain uses TRBV4-2 and TRBJ2-1; possible D gene TRBD1, 6 bases. The germline V and J ends were trimmed by 4 bases and 4 bases, with 8 bases remaining between them. Germline V CDR1 and CDR2: LGHNA, YNFKEQ. CDR3 length: 13 amino acids. The CDR3 DNA sequence: TGTGCCAGCAGCCCAGACAGGTACAATGAGCAGTTCTTC. Protein sequence: CASSPDRYNEQFF.

The gene calls are TRBV5-8 and TRBJ1-5; D perhaps matches TRBD1 (5 bases). Between the trimmed V and J ends, which lost 0 bases and 0 bases, there was a span of 19 bases. The CDR3 runs to 19 residues. Per germline, CDR1 SGHTS and CDR2 YDEGEE. The CDR3 protein is CASSLVRGAPPYSNQPQHF. The DNA of the CDR3 is TGTGCCAGCAGCTTGGTTAGGGGCGCCCCACCTTATAGCAATCAGCCCCAGCATTTT.

The chain couples TRBV9 to TRBJ2-3, with 11 bases matching TRBD2. CDR1 is SGDLS, CDR2 YYNGEE, per germline. V gave up 5 bases and J gave up 2 bases; unmatched junction bases: 19. The CDR3 consists of 20 residues. The CDR3 protein is CASSGGLETRLAGITDTQYF. Written as DNA, the CDR3 is TGTGCCAGCAGTGGGGGGCTCGAAACTCGACTAGCGGGAATCACAGATACGCAGTATTTT.

The chain couples TRBV6-1 to TRBJ1-2; possibly TRBD1 for D (5 bases). This CDR3 region has 15 residues. From germline, CDR1 is MNHNS and CDR2 SASEGT. With 0 bases removed from V and 4 bases from J, the gap between germline ends came to 12 bases. CDR3 bases: TGTGCCAGCAGTGAAGCAGGAGGGGTCCCCTATGGCTACACCTTC. Translating gives CASSEAGGVPYGYTF.

The V gene is TRBV27, the J gene TRBJ2-4; 13 bases are a match to TRBD2. Trimming at V came to 5 bases and at J to 8 bases, leaving 9 bases not matched to a gene. The CDR3 loop spans 16 amino acids. Germline lookup yields CDR1 MNHEY and CDR2 SMNVEV (reference sequence). The CDR3 bases are TGTGCCAGCAGTCGAGGGACTAGCGGGAATGTGGACATTCAGTACTTC. It yields the protein CASSRGTSGNVDIQYF.

V and J are TRBV6-5 and TRBJ1-2; 7 bases line up with TRBD1. The germline CDR1 and CDR2 sequences are MNHEY and SVGAGI. The CDR3 is made up of 14 amino acids. V shed 5 bases and J 4 bases; nucleotides not matched to a gene: 7. In DNA form, the CDR3 reads TGTGCCAGCAGTCCGGGACAGCGAAGCTATGGCTACACCTTC. Translated, it gives CASSPGQRSYGYTF.

In its sample, this clone was seen a few times. This chain uses TRBV6-5 with TRBJ2-7; 11 bases align to TRBD2. CDR1 MNHEY and CDR2 SVGAGI come from the germline V gene. V gave up 1 base and J gave up 4 bases; unmatched junction bases: 3. The CDR3 spans 15 residues. The CDR3 loop is CASSYWASGRYEQYF. The CDR3 DNA reads as TGTGCCAGCAGTTACTGGGCTAGCGGGAGGTACGAGCAGTACTTC.

This clone was counted only a few times. Here the CDR3 reads CASSLDGTDIYGYTF. The CDR3 DNA reads TGTGCCAGCAGCTTGGACGGGACAGACATCTATGGCTACACCTTC. This chain joins TRBV5-5 and TRBJ1-2, with 7 bases aligning to TRBD1. This CDR3 is built from 15 residues. CDR1 and CDR2 from the germline V gene are SGHKS and YYEKEE (reference sequence). Unmatched junction bases numbered 6, after V lost 0 bases and J lost 4 bases.

The chain links TRBV28 to TRBJ2-7; 11 bases align to TRBD1. V lost 3 bases and J lost 3; bases outside the gene matches: 4. The CDR3 covers 15 residues. Looked up from germline, CDR1 is MDHEN and CDR2 is SYDVKM. CDR3 protein: CASSFSGTGGYEQYF. CDR3 nucleotides: TGTGCCAGCAGTTTTTCTGGGACAGGGGGCTACGAGCAGTACTTC.

This sequence joins TRBV28 and TRBJ2-1; D is unclear. The CDR3 has 15 residues. CDR1 MDHEN and CDR2 SYDVKM come from the germline V gene. Trimming cost V 7 bases and J 7 bases, with 20 bases left between them. The CDR3 loop reads CASMNSPLSRNEQFF. CDR3 coding DNA: TGTGCCAGCATGAATAGCCCGTTGTCTAGGAATGAGCAGTTCTTC.

This chain joins TRBV12-3 or TRBV12-4 and TRBJ2-4, with TRBD2 identical over 7 bases. The CDR3 has 13 amino acids. V shed 8 bases and J 6 bases; nucleotides not matched to a gene: 7. This CDR3 reads CASLIGGVNIQYF. The CDR3 DNA sequence: TGTGCCAGCCTCATTGGGGGGGTAAACATTCAGTACTTC.

The rearrangement links TRBV5-1 to TRBJ1-6; 7 positions match TRBD1. V shed 0 bases and J 9 bases; nucleotides not matched to a gene: 6. Looked up from germline, CDR1 is SGHRS and CDR2 is YFSETQ. The CDR3 is made up of 15 amino acids. The CDR3 region is CASSLVQGTASPLHF. CDR3 sequence (DNA): TGCGCCAGCAGCTTGGTTCAGGGGACAGCTTCACCCCTCCACTTT.

The chain joins TRBV25-1 to TRBJ2-7, with a tentative D call TRBD2 (6 bases). CDR1 and CDR2 (germline): MGHDK, SYGVNS. The CDR3 runs 14 residues. Trimming removed 0 bases at V and 1 base at J, with 7 bases between. DNA for the CDR3: TGTGCCAGCAGTGAATACGGGGGTTCCTACGAGCAGTACTTC. Protein product: CASSEYGGSYEQYF.

This chain joins TRBV2 and TRBJ1-5; 7 bases fit TRBD1. V lost 5 bases and J lost 6; bases outside the gene matches: 1. This CDR3 contains 12 residues. Germline-derived CDR1 and CDR2 are SNHLY and FYNNEI. The CDR3 DNA sequence: TGTGCCAGCAGTCGACAGGGTCAGCCCCAGCATTTT. Translated: CASSRQGQPQHF.

This chain links TRBV13 with TRBJ2-7; D is undetermined. Germline V gene sequence: CDR1 PRHDT, CDR2 FYEKMQ (reference sequence). V was cut by 3 bases and J by 3 bases, with 9 bases left in between. The CDR3 sequence is 13 residues long. CDR3 sequence: CASSLWASYEQYF. CDR3 sequence (DNA): TGTGCCAGCAGCTTGTGGGCGAGCTACGAGCAGTACTTC. Full variable domain (missing parts from reference TRBV13 and TRBJ2-7): AAGVIQSPRHLIKEKRETATLKCYPIPRHDTVYWYQQGPGQDPQFLISFYEKMQSDKGSIPDRFSAQQFSDYHSELNMSSLELGDSALYFCASSLWASYEQYFGPGTRLTVT.

The J gene is TRBJ2-1, the V gene TRBV4-1; D may be TRBD2 (6 bases). The CDR3 is 13 amino acids. Trimming took off 4 bases at V and 8 bases at J, with 12 bases between the two ends. From germline, CDR1 is MGHRA and CDR2 YSYEKL. The DNA for the CDR3 is TGCGCCAGCAGCCTTGGCCCGGGGGATGAGCAGTTCTTC. Translating gives CASSLGPGDEQFF.

V and J are TRBV6-6 and TRBJ1-3; possible D gene TRBD1, 6 bases. The germline V gene has CDR1 MNHNY and CDR2 SVGAGI (reference sequence). Trimming stripped 5 bases from V and 4 bases from J, with 15 bases between. This CDR3 has 15 residues. This CDR3 reads CASSTARGSGNTIYF. The CDR3, as DNA: TGTGCCAGCAGTACCGCCAGGGGATCGGGAAACACCATATATTTT.

The rearrangement joins TRBV10-2 to TRBJ1-5, with TRBD1 matching 7 bases. CDR3 length: 12 amino acids. The V and J ends lost 6 bases and 7 bases, in that order; junction bases with no gene match: 3. Germline CDR1 reads WSHSY; CDR2 reads SAAADI. Here the CDR3 DNA reads TGCGCCAGCAGCGAACAGGGGCAGCCCCAGCATTTT. It encodes CASSEQGQPQHF.

This clone has more than one count but fewer than ten. The V call is TRBV7-9, the J call TRBJ1-1, with D possibly being TRBD1 (6 bases). CDR3 length: 15 residues. In germline, CDR1 is SEHNR, CDR2 FQNEAQ (reference sequence). Between the trimmed V and J ends, which lost 4 bases and 3 bases, there was a span of 15 bases. CDR3 sequence reads: CASSSGGGGDTEAFF. The CDR3 nucleotides are TGTGCCAGCAGCTCCGGAGGGGGGGGCGACACTGAAGCTTTCTTT.

This chain uses TRBV13 with TRBJ2-1, with 10 bases fitting TRBD2. This CDR3 is 18 amino acids long. J lost 4 bases, V lost 1 base, and 10 bases had no gene match. Germline CDR1 is PRHDT and CDR2 is FYEKMQ (reference sequence). This CDR3 reads CASSLAASGGSGYNEQFF. In DNA, the CDR3 is TGTGCCAGCAGCTTAGCGGCTAGCGGGGGATCGGGATACAATGAGCAGTTCTTC.

The chain joins TRBV30 to TRBJ1-1; 7 nucleotides align to TRBD1. With 1 base clipped from V and 6 bases from J, the junction kept 5 bases outside the gene matches. This CDR3 is 13 amino acids long. The V gene's germline CDR1 is GTSNPN and CDR2 SVGIG (reference sequence). The CDR3, as DNA: TGTGCCTGGAGTGGACAGGGCCCGGCTGAAGCTTTCTTT. Its protein product is CAWSGQGPAEAFF.

With regard to this clone: An end of the junction differs from the germline gene, which may be a read error. This chain uses TRBV5-1 with TRBJ1-6; unclear D gene. The germline V gene has CDR1 SGHRS and CDR2 YFSETQ. CDR3 length: 15 amino acids. DNA of the CDR3: TGCGCCAGCAGCTTGTACAGTTCCTCTAATTCACCCCTCCACTTT. Translating gives CASSLYSSSNSPLHF.